Listed here is a single T cell receptor beta chain. This clone was seen only once. Its target antigen remains unknown. No per-base quality is available; no much larger clone lies one base away. This record belongs to a study of cytomegalovirus exposure and HLA in healthy donors listed by TCRdb under 2017. Regarding the study in general: According to a later analysis, the 120 or so validation repertoires were produced on the same platform as the approximately 620 repertoires of the first cohort. The study aimed to test whether cataloging public T cell receptors could reveal signatures of past pathogen exposure. A separate validation cohort of roughly 120 different subjects was used in addition to the roughly 670-subject first cohort. High-throughput TCR immunosequencing, statistical association of individual TCRs with disease status, and machine learning were combined to predict cytomegalovirus infection status. Overall study results and their limits: Across donors, most TCR sequences were observed very rarely, whereas some public TCRs were present in many individuals. Three of the identified cytomegalovirus-associated TCR beta chains were confirmed in vitro to be specific for cytomegalovirus antigens. The authors suggested that the approach could potentially be extended to other disease states and immunological phenotypes. The study gave a list of some 150 TCR beta chains associated with cytomegalovirus. Cytomegalovirus status was reported to be diagnosed by the classifier with high specificity and sensitivity in both the original and validation cohorts. Subsequent analysis determined that TCRs grouped into clusters in the first cohort also showed a tendency toward co-occurrence across the 120 or so validation repertoires, and 94% of cluster scores exceeded 0. A later analysis lacked HLA typing for the validation cohort, so it scored co-occurrence in that cohort across all 130 or so repertoires.

Donors formed part of the validation cohort, which comprised 120 subjects and was distinct from the first cohort of several hundred subjects. The library was generated by the immunoSEQ multiplex PCR assay. Under the source paper's analysis protocol: A statistical classification framework was developed to diagnose cytomegalovirus status using the catalog of TCR beta chain sequences. As stored in TCRdb, this immuneACCESS dataset retains in-frame rearrangements with V and J assigned. A fraction of the clones does not appear; measured against another copy, unresolved V genes explain less than half of the discrepancy, and the remainder lacks a known reason. V, J and clone size reflect that table, while D and trimming were determined from the DNA. The sample table lists roughly 260,000 clones, around 91% of them with a count of one. The ten largest clones take up under 0.45% of the sample. Via the germline V gene (reference sequence), CDR1 is SGHAT and CDR2 FQDESV. The CDR3 starts with the cysteine, ends with the phenylalanine, and has 14 residues. The only DNA kept is the CDR3, 42 bases in frame from the first base. V sheds 5 bases and J sheds 1 base, leaving 11 bases between their ends.

The sequence links TRBV11-1 to TRBJ2-5, with TRBD1 as a weak D call on 6 bases. Specimen: PBMCs. The clonotype comes from a woman in her late teens or twenties in good health and CMV-seronegative. CDR3 loop: CASSPEGVQETQYF. The DNA is as follows: TGTGCCAGCAGCCCTGAGGGGGTCCAAGAGACCCAGTACTTC.